The sequence of this T cell receptor beta chain was determined in a study of T cell changes during pregnancy in multiple sclerosis. The method was immunoSEQ multiplex PCR; TCRdb's version includes in-frame clones alone and lacks a portion of them. The table lists 35,000 to 45,000 clones, about 92% of them singletons. This TCR was sampled from a female donor with multiple sclerosis, enrolled in a pregnancy study. Sequences were derived from CD8+ T cells from peripheral blood mononuclear cells, sampled in the first trimester of pregnancy.

CDR3 sequence (DNA): TGTGCCAGCAGTGAAGCGTGGGCAGCCGATGGCTACACCTTC. Encoded protein: CASSEAWAADGYTF. V and J are TRBV6-1 and TRBJ1-2, with D unclear. CDR3 length: 14 residues. Germline V CDR1 and CDR2: MNHNS, SASEGT. The V and J ends lost 0 bases and 6 bases respectively, with 11 bases between them.